This record concerns one TCR beta chain sequence. Its matching antigen is unknown. The source of the sample is a study of shared clonotypes between healthy human individuals. Study-level background: The study used three CD4 naive, three CD4 memory, two CD8 naive and one CD8 memory plate per donor.

Using immunoSEQ multiplex PCR, the repertoire was profiled, and TCRdb retains in-frame clones only, with some absent. This table holds roughly 2.5 million clones, more than 80% found once. Study results and limitations: In four donors, around 4.5% of naive CD4 clonotypes appeared in common.

The sequence derives from a man between 18 and 29 years old in good health. Material: naive CD4+ T cells sorted from blood. Subset given: CD45RA+ positively selected.

CDR3: CASSLAADTEAFF. DNA for the CDR3: TGTGCCAGCAGCTTAGCCGCGGACACTGAAGCTTTCTTT. The gene calls are TRBV11-3 and TRBJ1-1; D gene ambiguous. Between the trimmed V and J ends, which lost 1 base and 3 bases, there was a span of 6 bases. Germline V gene sequence: CDR1 SGHNT, CDR2 YENEEA. CDR3 length: 13 amino acids.